A selection of T cell receptor beta chains follows, all from one sample in a study of shared clonotypes between healthy human individuals. Profiled with immunoSEQ multiplex PCR; TCRdb holds only in-frame clones, not every one. The sample has over a million clones, approximately 72% seen once; the top ten hold around 1.5%. Sequenced material: memory CD4+ T cells sorted from blood. These receptor sequences come from a man aged 18 to 30 in good health. CDR3s include the opening cysteine and the closing phenylalanine or tryptophan. The order of the fields is V gene, D gene, clone size, J gene, CDR3 DNA, CDR3 protein. A D gene is named only where the DNA matches it firmly. The listing skips clone size in some rows; elsewhere it reads once, few, many or a size class.

V: TRBV28; D: .; size: .; J: TRBJ2-1; DNA: TGTGCCAGCAGTCCACCGAATCAGAGTTCCCAGTTCTTC; CDR3: CASSPPNQSSQFF
V: TRBV19; D: .; size: .; J: TRBJ1-5; DNA: TGTGCCAGTAGACGCCAGCAGGGGATCCAGCCCCAGCATTTT; CDR3: CASRRQQGIQPQHF
V: TRBV25-1; D: TRBD2; size: .; J: TRBJ2-3; DNA: TGTGCCAGCAGTGACCAAGCGGGGGGAATCACAGATACGCAGTATTTT; CDR3: CASSDQAGGITDTQYF
V: TRBV5-1; D: .; size: .; J: TRBJ1-1; DNA: TGCGCCAGCAGCTTGGTAATGAACACTGAAGCTTTCTTT; CDR3: CASSLVMNTEAFF
V: TRBV5-1; D: .; size: .; J: TRBJ2-1; DNA: TGCGCCAGCAGCTTGCCGCCCGGGACCCCTCTCTACAATGAGCAGTTCTTC; CDR3: CASSLPPGTPLYNEQFF
V: TRBV5-1; D: TRBD2; size: few; J: TRBJ2-3; DNA: TGCGCCAGCAGCCCGACTAGCGGGGGCACAGATACGCAGTATTTT; CDR3: CASSPTSGGTDTQYF
V: TRBV10-3; D: .; size: .; J: TRBJ1-3; DNA: TGTGCCATCAGCCTCGGAGCCATCGATGGAAACACCATATATTTT; CDR3: CAISLGAIDGNTIYF
V: TRBV5-4; D: TRBD1; size: .; J: TRBJ2-2; DNA: TGTGCCAGCAGCCCGTCACAGGGGGCGCGGATGAACACCGGGGAGCTGTTTTTT; CDR3: CASSPSQGARMNTGELFF
V: TRBV6-5; D: .; size: .; J: TRBJ1-2; DNA: TGTGCCAGCAGTCTTAGGAACGGGGTATATGGCTACACCTTC; CDR3: CASSLRNGVYGYTF
V: TRBV6-5; D: .; size: .; J: TRBJ2-1; DNA: TGTGCCAGCAGTTACTCGTCTAGCGTTAATGAGCAGTTCTTC; CDR3: CASSYSSSVNEQFF
V: TRBV25-1; D: .; size: .; J: TRBJ2-5; DNA: TGTGCCAGCAGTGAGTTAGACAGGAGCCAAGAGACCCAGTACTTC; CDR3: CASSELDRSQETQYF
V: TRBV5-1; D: TRBD1; size: .; J: TRBJ1-4; DNA: TGCGCCAGCAGCCTGGACAGGCATCAAAATGAAAAACTGTTTTTT; CDR3: CASSLDRHQNEKLFF
V: TRBV6-6; D: .; size: .; J: TRBJ2-7; DNA: TGTGCCAGCAGGCCCCGGACTGTCTCCTACGAGCAGTACTTC; CDR3: CASRPRTVSYEQYF
V: TRBV2; D: .; size: .; J: TRBJ2-7; DNA: TGTGCCAGCAGCGGAGGAATCGAGCAGTACTTC; CDR3: CASSGGIEQYF
V: TRBV6-1; D: .; size: few; J: TRBJ2-7; DNA: TGTGCCAGCAGTGGGGATGTCCCCTACCTGGAGCAGTACTTC; CDR3: CASSGDVPYLEQYF
V: TRBV5-1; D: .; size: .; J: TRBJ1-5; DNA: TGCGCCAGCAGCTTGATTCCGGATCAGCCCCAGCATTTT; CDR3: CASSLIPDQPQHF
V: TRBV5-1; D: .; size: .; J: TRBJ2-7; DNA: TGCGCCAGCAGCTTGGATGGTAGCAGTTCCTACGAGCAGTACTTC; CDR3: CASSLDGSSSYEQYF
V: TRBV10-3; D: TRBD1; size: .; J: TRBJ2-6; DNA: TGTGCCACCCTGACAGGGGCCTCTGGGGCCAACGTCCTGACTTTC; CDR3: CATLTGASGANVLTF
V: TRBV5-4; D: .; size: few; J: TRBJ2-1; DNA: TGTGCCAGCAGTTTCAATCTCAATGAGCAGTTCTTC; CDR3: CASSFNLNEQFF
V: TRBV5-4; D: TRBD1; size: few; J: TRBJ1-2; DNA: TGTGCCAGCAGCTCGGACAGGTTCTATGGCTACACCTTC; CDR3: CASSSDRFYGYTF
V: TRBV7-2; D: .; size: few; J: TRBJ1-2; DNA: TGTGCCAGCACCGAGGGCTATGGCTACACCTTC; CDR3: CASTEGYGYTF
V: TRBV5-1; D: TRBD2; size: .; J: TRBJ2-3; DNA: TGCGCCAGCAGCCGGGGACTAGCGGGAGCCCAAGAGTGGGCAGATACGCAGTATTTT; CDR3: CASSRGLAGAQEWADTQYF
V: TRBV5-1; D: .; size: .; J: TRBJ1-2; DNA: TGCGCCAGCAGCTTGGGTAATCCCGATGGCTACACCTTC; CDR3: CASSLGNPDGYTF
V: TRBV30; D: .; size: .; J: TRBJ1-6; DNA: TGTGCCTGGAGTGTATCCCAGGGAAATTCACCCCTCCACTTT; CDR3: CAWSVSQGNSPLHF
V: TRBV10-3; D: TRBD2; size: .; J: TRBJ2-1; DNA: TGTGCCATCAGTGAGACTGATAGCGGGCGAGGGGTCAATGAGCAGTTCTTC; CDR3: CAISETDSGRGVNEQFF
V: TRBV4-3; D: .; size: few; J: TRBJ1-4; DNA: TGCGCCAGCAGCCCGGGGGGGAGAAATAATGAAAAACTGTTTTTT; CDR3: CASSPGGRNNEKLFF
V: TRBV7-2; D: TRBD1; size: once; J: TRBJ2-3; DNA: TGTGCCAGCAGGGGACAGGGGGCGACAGATACGCAGTATTTT; CDR3: CASRGQGATDTQYF
V: TRBV6-1; D: .; size: .; J: TRBJ2-7; DNA: TGTGCCAGCAGAGATATCAGGGTCAGCTCCTACGAGCAGTACTTC; CDR3: CASRDIRVSSYEQYF
V: TRBV7-2; D: TRBD1; size: few; J: TRBJ2-7; DNA: TGTGCCAGCAGCTTAGCCTACAGGGGCGAGCAGTACTTC; CDR3: CASSLAYRGEQYF
V: TRBV9; D: .; size: .; J: TRBJ1-5; DNA: TGTGCCAGCAGCGTAGCAGGGTTGCAGCCCCAGCATTTT; CDR3: CASSVAGLQPQHF
V: TRBV7-2; D: .; size: many; J: TRBJ1-5; DNA: TGTGCCAGCAGCCAACAGGTCAATAGCAATCAGCCCCAGCATTTT; CDR3: CASSQQVNSNQPQHF
V: TRBV18; D: TRBD2; size: .; J: TRBJ2-5; DNA: TGTGCCAGCGGGGCTAGCGGATTACAAGAGACCCAGTACTTC; CDR3: CASGASGLQETQYF
V: TRBV19; D: .; size: .; J: TRBJ1-1; DNA: TGTGCCAGTAGGCGGGGGGACACTGAAGCTTTCTTT; CDR3: CASRRGDTEAFF
V: TRBV2; D: .; size: once; J: TRBJ2-1; DNA: TGTGCCAGCAGTGAAGAGGTCGTGGGATCCTACAATGAGCAGTTCTTC; CDR3: CASSEEVVGSYNEQFF
V: TRBV11-3; D: .; size: .; J: TRBJ1-1; DNA: TGTGCCAGCAGCTTAGATTCTCCAGAAACGGACACTGAAGCTTTCTTT; CDR3: CASSLDSPETDTEAFF
V: TRBV5-1; D: .; size: once; J: TRBJ1-5; DNA: TGCGCCAGCAGCCAAAGACAGAAGATAAGGCCCCAGCATTTT; CDR3: CASSQRQKIRPQHF
V: TRBV6-6; D: .; size: .; J: TRBJ2-5; DNA: TGTGCCAGCAGTGTGGGTCAGGGCTCAAAGACCCAGTACTTC; CDR3: CASSVGQGSKTQYF
V: TRBV5-6; D: .; size: .; J: TRBJ2-1; DNA: TGTGCCAGCAGCTTGCGAAGCATCTCCTACAATGAGCAGTTCTTC; CDR3: CASSLRSISYNEQFF
V: TRBV18; D: .; size: .; J: TRBJ2-7; DNA: TGTGCCAGCTCGCCAGACTTTTACGAGCAGTACTTC; CDR3: CASSPDFYEQYF
V: TRBV18; D: TRBD1; size: .; J: TRBJ1-4; DNA: TGTGCCAGCCTTAAAGGGGGCCTAAGGAGTGAAAAACTGTTTTTT; CDR3: CASLKGGLRSEKLFF
V: TRBV5-1; D: .; size: .; J: TRBJ1-1; DNA: TGCGCCAGCAGCGGACACGCCGGCACTGAAGCTTTCTTT; CDR3: CASSGHAGTEAFF
V: TRBV7-8; D: TRBD1; size: .; J: TRBJ2-7; DNA: TGTGCCAGCAGCTTGACAGGGGGCCGTGTTAACGAGCAGTACTTC; CDR3: CASSLTGGRVNEQYF
V: TRBV5-1; D: .; size: .; J: TRBJ1-1; DNA: TGCGCCAGCAGCTTGGGGTATACAGAACTGAACACTGAAGCTTTCTTT; CDR3: CASSLGYTELNTEAFF
V: TRBV10-2; D: .; size: .; J: TRBJ1-4; DNA: TGCGCCAGCAGGAAGGGGGTAAGGGAAAAACTGTTTTTT; CDR3: CASRKGVREKLFF
V: TRBV7-9; D: .; size: .; J: TRBJ2-6; DNA: TGTGCCAGCAGCTTCCAGGGGGCCAACGTCCTGACTTTC; CDR3: CASSFQGANVLTF
V: TRBV7-6; D: .; size: .; J: TRBJ2-2; DNA: TGTGCCAGCAGCCTCACCGGGGGTTCCGGGGAGCTGTTTTTT; CDR3: CASSLTGGSGELFF
V: TRBV7-8; D: .; size: .; J: TRBJ1-3; DNA: TGTGCCAGCAGCCCCCTGGGGGGGCTTGGAAACACCATATATTTT; CDR3: CASSPLGGLGNTIYF
V: TRBV6-1; D: TRBD2; size: .; J: TRBJ2-1; DNA: TGTGCCAGCAGTGAAAGGGCTAGCGGGAGGGACCATGAGCAGTTCTTC; CDR3: CASSERASGRDHEQFF
V: TRBV5-4; D: .; size: .; J: TRBJ1-6; DNA: TGTGCCAGCAGTCCGGGACTGACTAATTCACCCCTCCACTTT; CDR3: CASSPGLTNSPLHF
V: TRBV7-2; D: .; size: .; J: TRBJ2-7; DNA: TGTGCCAGCAGCTTAGGTCCCTTCCGCGCGGGGCCCTACGAGCAGTACTTC; CDR3: CASSLGPFRAGPYEQYF
V: TRBV4-1; D: .; size: .; J: TRBJ2-7; DNA: TGCGCCAGCAGCCAACAAACCGGAGCCTACGAGCAGTACTTC; CDR3: CASSQQTGAYEQYF
V: TRBV5-1; D: .; size: .; J: TRBJ2-3; DNA: TGCGCCAGCAGCTTCTCAGCGGCACTCACAGATACGCAGTATTTT; CDR3: CASSFSAALTDTQYF
V: TRBV18; D: .; size: .; J: TRBJ2-7; DNA: TGTGCCAGCTCACCACCAGACAGGCCAGGAGAGCAGTACTTC; CDR3: CASSPPDRPGEQYF
V: TRBV25-1; D: TRBD1; size: .; J: TRBJ2-7; DNA: TGTGCCAGCAGTGACATTAGGACAGGCCAAGAGCAGTACTTC; CDR3: CASSDIRTGQEQYF